This T cell receptor beta chain was captured in a study of blood T cell repertoires in COVID-19. Turning to the study itself: The United States, Italy and Spain supplied acute and convalescent COVID-19 samples. Sources were T cells, B-cell-depleted T cells, or PBMCs; the material itself was cDNA or gDNA.

Looked up from germline, CDR1 is LGHDT and CDR2 is YNNKEL (reference sequence). The V and J ends lost 0 bases and 1 base respectively, with 12 bases between them. CDR3 length: 16 amino acids. In the original processing: Cell counts per sample came from amplifying reference gene primers. Clones were read by immunoSEQ multiplex PCR, and TCRdb kept only the in-frame ones, dropping some. The V and J calls and clone size were taken over from that table, and D and trimming were inferred from the DNA. The sample contains about 350,000 clones, around 91% of which appear only once. V is TRBV3-1 (or the pseudogene TRBV3-2) and J is TRBJ2-5; D perhaps matches TRBD1 (5 bases). The source of this sequence is a woman under 30 who had recovered from COVID-19. Material for sequencing was peripheral blood. CDR3 loop: CASSQDRGQIQETQYF. CDR3 nucleotide sequence: TGTGCCAGCAGCCAAGATAGGGGCCAGATCCAAGAGACCCAGTACTTC.